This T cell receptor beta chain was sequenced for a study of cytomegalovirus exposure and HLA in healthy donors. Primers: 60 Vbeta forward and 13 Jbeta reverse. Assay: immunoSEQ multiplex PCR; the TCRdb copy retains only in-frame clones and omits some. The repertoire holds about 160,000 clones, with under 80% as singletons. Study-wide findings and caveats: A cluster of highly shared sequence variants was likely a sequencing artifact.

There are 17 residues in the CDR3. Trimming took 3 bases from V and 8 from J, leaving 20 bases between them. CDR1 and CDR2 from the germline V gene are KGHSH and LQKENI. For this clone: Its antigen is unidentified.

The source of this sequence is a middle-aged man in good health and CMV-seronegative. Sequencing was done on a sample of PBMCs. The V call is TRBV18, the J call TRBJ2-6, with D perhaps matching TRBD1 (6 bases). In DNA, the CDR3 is TGTGCCAGCTCACCGTGGACAGCGACGTTTATCCCCAACGTCCTGACTTTC. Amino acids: CASSPWTATFIPNVLTF.